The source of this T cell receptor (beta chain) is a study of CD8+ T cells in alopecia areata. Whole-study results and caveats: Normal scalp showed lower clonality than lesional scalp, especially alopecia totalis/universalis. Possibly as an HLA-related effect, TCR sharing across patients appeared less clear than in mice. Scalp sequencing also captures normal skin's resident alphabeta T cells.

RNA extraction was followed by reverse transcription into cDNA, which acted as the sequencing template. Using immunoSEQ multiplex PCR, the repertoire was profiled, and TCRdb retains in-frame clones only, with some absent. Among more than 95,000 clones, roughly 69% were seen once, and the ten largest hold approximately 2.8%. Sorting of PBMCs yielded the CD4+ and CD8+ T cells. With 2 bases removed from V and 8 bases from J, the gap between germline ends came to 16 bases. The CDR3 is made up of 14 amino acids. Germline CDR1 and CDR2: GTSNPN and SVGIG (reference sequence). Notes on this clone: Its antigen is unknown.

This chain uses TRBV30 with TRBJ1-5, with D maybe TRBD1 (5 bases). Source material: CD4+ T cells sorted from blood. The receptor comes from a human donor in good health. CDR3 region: CAWSLQGRIKPQHF. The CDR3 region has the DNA TGTGCCTGGAGTCTCCAGGGACGTATTAAGCCCCAGCATTTT.